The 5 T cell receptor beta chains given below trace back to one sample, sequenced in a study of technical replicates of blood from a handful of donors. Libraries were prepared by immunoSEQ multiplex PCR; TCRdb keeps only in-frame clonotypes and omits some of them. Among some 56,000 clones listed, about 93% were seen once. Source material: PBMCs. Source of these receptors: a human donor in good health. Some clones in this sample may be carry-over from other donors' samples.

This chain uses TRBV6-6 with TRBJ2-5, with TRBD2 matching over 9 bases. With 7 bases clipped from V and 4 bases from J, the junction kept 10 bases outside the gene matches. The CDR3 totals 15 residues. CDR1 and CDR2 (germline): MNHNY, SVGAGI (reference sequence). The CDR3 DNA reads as TGTGCCAGCACCTTTGCGGGGGGGCAAGGAGAGACCCAGTACTTC. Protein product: CASTFAGGQGETQYF.

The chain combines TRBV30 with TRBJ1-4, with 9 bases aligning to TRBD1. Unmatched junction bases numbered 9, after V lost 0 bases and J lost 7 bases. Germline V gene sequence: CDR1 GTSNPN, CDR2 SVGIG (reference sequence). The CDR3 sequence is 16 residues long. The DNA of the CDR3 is TGTGCCTGGAGTGTCCCGGGACAGGGAGGGGCTGAAAAACTGTTTTTT. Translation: CAWSVPGQGGAEKLFF.

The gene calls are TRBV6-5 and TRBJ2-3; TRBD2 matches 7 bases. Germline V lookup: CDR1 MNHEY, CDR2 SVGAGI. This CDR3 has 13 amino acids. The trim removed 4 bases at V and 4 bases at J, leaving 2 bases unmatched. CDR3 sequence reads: CASSFGGSDTQYF. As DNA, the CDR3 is TGTGCCAGCAGTTTCGGGGGGTCAGATACGCAGTATTTT.

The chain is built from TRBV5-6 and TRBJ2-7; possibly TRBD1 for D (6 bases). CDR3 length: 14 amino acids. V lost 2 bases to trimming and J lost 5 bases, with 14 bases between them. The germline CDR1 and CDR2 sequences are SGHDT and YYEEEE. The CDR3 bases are TGTGCCAGCAGCTTCAGGGGATTTAGGGACGAGCAGTACTTC. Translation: CASSFRGFRDEQYF.

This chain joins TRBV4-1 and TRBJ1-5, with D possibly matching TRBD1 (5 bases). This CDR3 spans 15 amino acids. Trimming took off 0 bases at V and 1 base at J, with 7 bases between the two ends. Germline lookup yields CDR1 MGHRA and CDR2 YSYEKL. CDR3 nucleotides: TGCGCCAGCAGCCAAGAAGGGGCAAGCAATCAGCCCCAGCATTTT. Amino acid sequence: CASSQEGASNQPQHF.